Below, 6 T cell receptor beta chains from the same sample are listed, as sequenced in a study of read filtering for tumor transcriptome and immune sequencing. This library used around 400 ng RNA and molecular barcoded adaptors spanning alpha/delta and beta/gamma chains. TCRdb re-derived calls from the reads in MiXCR, one entry per CDR3 protein. Found here are about 38,000 distinct CDR3 sequences, roughly 13% of them singletons; the top ten hold 25% to 30%. The sample comprised a population of CD138-negative cells sorted from bone marrow. The source is a donor at least 40 years old with multiple myeloma.

There are many counts of this clonotype. CDR3 sequence (DNA): TGCAGTGCCCGGACTAGCGGGAGGGGAGATACGCAGTATTTT. This sequence encodes CSARTSGRGDTQYF. The genes are TRBV20-1 and TRBJ2-3, with 15 bases that match TRBD2. Trimming took 6 bases from V and 5 from J; bases not matched to a gene: 3. Germline CDR1 DFQATT, CDR2 SNEGSKA (reference sequence). There are 14 residues in the CDR3.

This clonotype showed up just once. Germline is not matched at one junction end, which may reflect a read error. The chain has TRBV6-6 and TRBJ2-7; D gene ambiguous. Germline assignment: CDR1 MNHNY and CDR2 SVGAGI (reference sequence). This CDR3 region has 14 residues. The CDR3 bases are TGTGCCAGCAGTTACCTAGAGTACACCTACGAGCAGCACTTC. The encoded protein is CASSYLEYTYEQHF.

This clonotype was picked up many times. The CDR3 DNA is TGTGCCAGTAGTACCTCAGGGACCACTGAAGCTTTCTTT. Residues: CASSTSGTTEAFF. This chain joins TRBV19 and TRBJ1-1; TRBD1 is a possible D gene (5 bases). CDR3 size: 13 residues. Germline V gene lookup returns CDR1 LNHDA and CDR2 SQIVND (reference sequence). V was shortened by 4 bases and J by 4 bases, with 10 bases between the two germline ends. The full variable domain, rest sourced from reference TRBV19 and TRBJ1-1, is DGGITQSPKYLFRKEGQNVTLSCEQNLNHDAMYWYRQDPGQGLRLIYYSQIVNDFQKGDIAEGYSVSREKKESFPLTVTSAQKNPTAFYLCASSTSGTTEAFFGQGTRLTVV.

V gene TRBV7-2 combines with J gene TRBJ2-1; TRBD2 matches 9 bases. Germline CDR1 is SGHTA and CDR2 is FQGNSA. The length of the CDR3 is 16 residues. J was trimmed by 4 bases and V by 6 bases; bases with no gene match: 10. The CDR3 protein is CASSSGSGVGYNEQFF. The CDR3, as DNA: TGTGCCAGCAGTAGCGGGAGTGGGGTTGGTTACAATGAGCAGTTCTTC.

On this clonotype: A single base is all that separates this from a far larger clone, so a read error is likely. V and J are TRBV6-6 and TRBJ2-7; D remains ambiguous. V was clipped by 10 bases and J by 3 bases, with 13 bases between them. This CDR3 region has 12 residues. The germline CDR1 and CDR2 sequences are MNHNY and SVGAGI (reference sequence). CDR3 nucleotides: TGTGCCATCCGTGCCAGGAACTACGAGCAGTACTTC. Its protein product is CAIRARNYEQYF.

In nucleotides, the CDR3 is TGTGCCAGCAGCTTGGCAGATCTGAACACTGAAGCTTTCTTT. This gives the protein CASSLADLNTEAFF. V usage is TRBV7-9 and J usage is TRBJ1-1; D is ambiguous. The CDR3 totals 14 residues. The V end lost 3 bases, the J end lost 0 bases, and 8 bases lay between the germline ends. In germline, CDR1 is SEHNR, CDR2 FQNEAQ (reference sequence).